The T cell receptor beta chain described here comes from a study of shared clonotypes between healthy human individuals. Generated by immunoSEQ multiplex PCR, the TCRdb table keeps only in-frame clones and is missing some. The profile shows about 330,000 clones, roughly 91% of them singletons. Trimming stripped 2 bases from V and 0 bases from J, with 6 bases between. This CDR3 region has 13 residues. The germline V gene encodes CDR1 SGHRS and CDR2 YFSETQ. Sequencing was carried out using memory CD8+ T cells sorted from blood. Subset denoted: CD45RO+ cells pooled with CCR7-negative TemRA cells. This sequence was found in a man younger than 30 in good health. This chain joins TRBV5-1 and TRBJ2-7; D gene unclear. In DNA, the CDR3 is TGCGCCAGCAGCTTCAGGCCCTCCTACGAGCAGTACTTC. Translating it yields CASSFRPSYEQYF.